One sample yielded the 4 T cell receptor beta chains listed below, sequenced in a study of OX40 agonist ivuxolimab in advanced cancers. The method was immunoSEQ multiplex PCR; TCRdb's version includes in-frame clones alone and lacks a portion of them. The table has 130,000 or so clones, over 85% seen once. Sample: CD4+ or CD8+ T cells sorted from blood, taken in a trial of the OX40 agonist ivuxolimab. The origin of the receptors is an adult with an advanced solid tumor such as melanoma, head and neck, liver or kidney cancer.

The genes are TRBV5-6 and TRBJ2-2, with D hard to call. Trimming took off 5 bases at V and 4 bases at J, with 9 bases between the two ends. CDR1 is SGHDT and CDR2 is YYEEEE in the germline V gene. The CDR3 runs 13 residues. The CDR3 DNA is TGTGCCAGCAGGGGATGGGGCACCGGGGAGCTGTTTTTT. The encoded protein is CASRGWGTGELFF.

This chain joins TRBV6-5 and TRBJ1-1; no reliable D call. The germline CDR1 and CDR2 sequences are MNHEY and SVGAGI. Trimming took 4 bases from V and 1 from J, leaving 10 bases between them. The CDR3 length is 14 residues. CDR3 protein: CASSSPRTNTEAFF. CDR3 bases: TGTGCCAGCAGTTCGCCCAGGACGAACACTGAAGCTTTCTTT.

The chain combines TRBV19 with TRBJ2-6; tentatively, D is TRBD1 (6 bases). Germline-derived CDR1 and CDR2 are LNHDA and SQIVND (reference sequence). With 5 bases removed from V and 0 bases from J, the gap between germline ends came to 11 bases. CDR3 size: 16 residues. In DNA, the CDR3 is TGTGCCAGTAGTGTCGGACAGTTCTCTGGGGCCAACGTCCTGACTTTC. This codes for CASSVGQFSGANVLTF.

The chain has TRBV6-5 and TRBJ1-2; D unresolved. Germline V gene data show CDR1 as MNHEY and CDR2 as SVGAGI. The V end lost 7 bases, the J end lost 1 base, and 10 bases lay between the germline ends. This CDR3 region has 13 residues. The CDR3 DNA reads TGTGCCAGCACTCGGGGAAGTAACTATGGCTACACCTTC. As protein: CASTRGSNYGYTF.